This TCR beta chain stems from a study of control samples from healthy donors and cancer patients. The assay was immunoSEQ multiplex PCR, and TCRdb's table has in-frame clones only and misses some. The sample shows about 120,000 clones, roughly 88% of them seen only once. After removal of 2 bases from V and 1 base from J, the junction contained 4 bases not matched to a gene. The CDR3 is 16 amino acids. Germline V lookup: CDR1 MGHRA, CDR2 YSYEKL. The TCR was taken from a woman in her sixties or seventies with lung cancer. V and J are TRBV4-1 and TRBJ2-2; TRBD1 matches 7 bases. The sample consisted of PBMCs. CDR3 nucleotides: TGCGCCAGCAGCCAAACGAGGACAGGGAACACCGGGGAGCTGTTTTTT. Amino acids: CASSQTRTGNTGELFF.